This entry concerns a single T cell receptor beta chain. Its target is not known. These data originate in a study of shared clonotypes between healthy human individuals. General observations from the study: Expectations were that clonotype sharing among donors would be affected by sequencing depth.

The CDR3 is made up of 13 amino acids. The germline V gene encodes CDR1 LGHNA and CDR2 YNFKEQ. Between the trimmed V and J ends, which lost 0 bases and 4 bases, there was a span of 7 bases. Every one of the donors was a Caucasian adult that lived in Nashville, Tennessee. Sequencing was performed with immunoSEQ multiplex PCR; in TCRdb, only in-frame clones are kept and a portion is missing. The sample has about half a million clones, roughly 78% seen once. The sample was PBMCs. This TCR came from a woman aged 40 to 49 in good health. Some clones in this sample may be carry-over from other donors' samples. The chain couples TRBV4-2 to TRBJ2-7, with D unclear. The chain's CDR3 is CASSQDIGYEQYF. CDR3 DNA sequence: TGTGCCAGCAGCCAAGATATAGGGTACGAGCAGTACTTC.